The 21 T cell receptor beta chains below all came from one sample that was sequenced in a study of blood T cell repertoires in COVID-19. Sequencing used immunoSEQ multiplex PCR; TCRdb keeps in-frame clones, though not all of them. Here the sample spans about 74,000 clones, around 77% being singletons. Sequenced input: peripheral blood. These receptors were obtained from a man in his 70s with active or convalescent COVID-19.

V usage is TRBV6-4 and J usage is TRBJ1-2; TRBD1 aligns across 7 bases. This CDR3 has 16 residues. The J segment lost 0 bases and the V segment lost 10 bases, leaving 14 bases of the junction unmatched. Germline values: CDR1 MRHNA, CDR2 SNTAGT. The DNA for the CDR3 is TGTGCCAACCTACGACAGGGAAATCTTTCTAACTATGGCTACACCTTC. Protein sequence: CANLRQGNLSNYGYTF.

This clone has just a few counts. The chain has TRBV28 and TRBJ1-2; a weak D match, TRBD1 (6 bases). The CDR3 length is 13 residues. Germline CDR1 MDHEN, CDR2 SYDVKM. V lost 5 bases, J lost 5 bases, and 12 bases lay in between. CDR3 bases: TGTGCCAGCAGTATCAACAGGGATTATGGCTACACCTTC. Amino acids: CASSINRDYGYTF.

Only one count was recorded for this clone. The J gene is TRBJ2-1, the V gene TRBV27; 8 positions match TRBD2. The CDR3 length is 15 residues. The germline V gene encodes CDR1 MNHEY and CDR2 SMNVEV (reference sequence). V was pared by 5 bases and J by 7 bases, with 10 bases of the junction left unmatched. The DNA for the CDR3 is TGTGCCAGCAGTGAGATTAGCGGGGTTCAGAATGAGCAGTTCTTC. Its translation is CASSEISGVQNEQFF.

The V gene is TRBV4-1, the J gene TRBJ1-3; 8 bases match TRBD1. Per germline, CDR1 MGHRA and CDR2 YSYEKL. With V trimmed by 8 bases and J by 0 bases, 12 bases remained unmatched. The CDR3 is 17 amino acids. The CDR3 bases are TGCGCCAGCTCTCCTAGCGGGACAGGCTACTCTGGAAACACCATATATTTT. Its translation is CASSPSGTGYSGNTIYF.

This clone was counted a single time. The rearrangement uses TRBV7-9 and TRBJ1-2; 9 bases match TRBD1. This CDR3 has 14 amino acids. CDR1 is SEHNR and CDR2 is FQNEAQ in the germline V gene (reference sequence). The junction had 8 bases not matched to a gene; V was cut back by 5 bases and J by 7 bases. The CDR3 protein is CASSLTTTGGGYTF. As DNA, the CDR3 is TGTGCCAGCAGCCTTACTACGACAGGGGGTGGCTACACCTTC.

The chain has TRBV7-8 and TRBJ2-2; possible D gene TRBD2, 6 bases. The CDR3 extends over 16 amino acids. The V gene lost 4 bases and the J gene lost 6 bases, with 18 bases spanning the gap. The germline CDR1 and CDR2 sequences are SGHVS and FQNEAQ. CDR3 loop: CASSSSLVREAGELFF. CDR3 in DNA: TGTGCCAGCAGCTCTAGCCTCGTCAGGGAGGCCGGGGAGCTGTTTTTT.

The chain recombines TRBV4-1 with TRBJ2-3, with 9 bases identical to TRBD1. With V trimmed by 4 bases and J by 2 bases, 7 bases remained unmatched. Germline CDR1 and CDR2: MGHRA and YSYEKL. The CDR3 extends over 16 amino acids. CDR3 nucleotide sequence: TGCGCCAGCAGCCGAACCGGGACAGGGATCACAGATACGCAGTATTTT. Protein sequence: CASSRTGTGITDTQYF.

This chain uses TRBV5-1 with TRBJ2-5, with 8 bases aligning to TRBD1. V was clipped by 4 bases and J by 3 bases; unmatched bases: 2. Germline V lookup: CDR1 SGHRS, CDR2 YFSETQ. The CDR3 has 13 amino acids. CDR3 sequence (DNA): TGCGCCAGCAGCATGGGACAGGAAGAGACCCAGTACTTC. Translating gives CASSMGQEETQYF.

Here the CDR3 DNA reads TGTGCCGCGGGGGACTACGAGCAGTACTTC. Protein product: CAAGDYEQYF. The chain has TRBV5-4 and TRBJ2-7; TRBD2 aligns across 7 bases. J lost 3 bases, V lost 10 bases, and 1 base had no gene match. This CDR3 has 10 amino acids. Germline CDR1 reads SGHNT; CDR2 reads YYREEE (reference sequence).

V and J are TRBV13 and TRBJ2-7, with a weak D call TRBD2 (6 bases). Trimming shortened V by 3 bases and J by 4 bases, and 7 bases separated the two germline ends. CDR3 length: 12 residues. CDR1 PRHDT and CDR2 FYEKMQ come from the germline V gene (reference sequence). The CDR3: CASSFRGYEQYF. The CDR3 bases are TGTGCCAGCAGCTTCCGGGGGTACGAGCAGTACTTC.

The rearrangement uses TRBV5-1 and TRBJ1-3; D perhaps matches TRBD1 (6 bases). Deletions cut 0 bases from V and 0 bases from J, with 10 bases between. Germline V gene sequence: CDR1 SGHRS, CDR2 YFSETQ. CDR3 length: 16 amino acids. The CDR3 DNA follows: TGCGCCAGCAGCTTGGGGACAGTCCGCTCTGGAAACACCATATATTTT. It codes for CASSLGTVRSGNTIYF.

A few counts support this clone. The V and J genes are TRBV7-9 and TRBJ2-3; D may be TRBD1 (6 bases). Trimming removed 4 bases at V and 0 bases at J, with 11 bases between. Germline V gene data show CDR1 as SEHNR and CDR2 as FQNEAQ (reference sequence). This CDR3 has 15 residues. In DNA, the CDR3 is TGTGCCAGCAGCTATGGACAGTTAAGCACAGATACGCAGTATTTT. Translation gives CASSYGQLSTDTQYF.

This clone came up once. The chain carries TRBV4-1 and TRBJ1-6; D may be TRBD1 (6 bases). Germline loops: CDR1 MGHRA, CDR2 YSYEKL. V shed 0 bases and J shed 5 bases, with 8 bases lying between them. This CDR3 has 15 residues. The CDR3 DNA sequence: TGCGCCAGCAGCCAAGAGACAGGACATAATTCACCCCTCCACTTT. This translates into CASSQETGHNSPLHF.

The rearrangement links TRBV5-1 to TRBJ1-1; D is unresolved. The CDR3 loop spans 14 amino acids. Germline V lookup: CDR1 SGHRS, CDR2 YFSETQ. Trimming shortened V by 0 bases and J by 2 bases, and 8 bases separated the two germline ends. CDR3 sequence (DNA): TGCGCCAGCAGCTTGGGCGGGGTCAACACTGAAGCTTTCTTT. Its protein product is CASSLGGVNTEAFF.

The CDR3 loop is CASSPGDSNQPQHF. CDR3 nucleotide sequence: TGCGCCAGCAGTCCAGGGGATAGCAATCAGCCCCAGCATTTT. The rearrangement uses TRBV5-1 and TRBJ1-5; TRBD1 is a possible D gene (6 bases). V was shortened by 5 bases and J by 0 bases, with 9 bases between the two germline ends. The germline gives CDR1 SGHRS, CDR2 YFSETQ. The CDR3 extends over 14 amino acids.

This clone was counted a few times. The rearrangement links TRBV7-2 to TRBJ1-3; 7 bases are shared with TRBD1. V shed 4 bases, J shed 2 bases, and the junction held 14 bases outside the gene matches. The CDR3 is 18 amino acids. Germline CDR1 is SGHTA and CDR2 is FQGNSA. The DNA for the CDR3 is TGTGCCAGCAGCTCTCGGGACAGAAGGGGGGATACTGGAAACACCATATATTTT. Amino acids: CASSSRDRRGDTGNTIYF.

The CDR3 loop reads CASSLGYQGARTGELFF. For the CDR3, the DNA is TGCGCCAGCAGCTTGGGCTACCAGGGGGCGCGGACCGGGGAGCTGTTTTTT. This chain connects TRBV5-1 to TRBJ2-2, with 8 bases that match TRBD1. This CDR3 contains 17 residues. The J segment lost 5 bases and the V segment lost 0 bases, leaving 9 bases of the junction unmatched. Germline V gene lookup returns CDR1 SGHRS and CDR2 YFSETQ.

The chain joins TRBV6-5 to TRBJ2-7; tentative D call: TRBD1 (5 bases). The germline V gene encodes CDR1 MNHEY and CDR2 SVGAGI. This CDR3 spans 13 amino acids. V lost 8 bases to trimming and J lost 3 bases, with 14 bases between them. Here the CDR3 DNA reads TGTGCCAGCTTCGCACAGGTAGGCTACGAGCAGTACTTC. It codes for CASFAQVGYEQYF.

This rearrangement joins TRBV6-5 to TRBJ1-2; 8 nucleotides line up with TRBD1. CDR1 MNHEY and CDR2 SVGAGI come from the germline V gene. V was clipped by 8 bases and J by 4 bases; unmatched bases: 6. The CDR3 is 13 residues long. Written as DNA, the CDR3 is TGTGCCAGCCAATCAGGGGGCGGCTATGGCTACACCTTC. Its translation is CASQSGGGYGYTF.

This clone was observed a single time. This chain links TRBV14 with TRBJ1-5, with D possibly matching TRBD1 (6 bases). The CDR3 is 15 residues long. CDR1 is SGHDN, CDR2 FVKESK, per germline. Trimming shortened V by 1 base and J by 6 bases, and 13 bases separated the two germline ends. This CDR3 reads CASSQGTRGAQPQHF. The CDR3 coding sequence is TGTGCCAGCAGCCAAGGTACTCGGGGGGCTCAGCCCCAGCATTTT.

V and J are TRBV12-3 or TRBV12-4 and TRBJ1-3; no definite D call. Trimming left V 6 bases short and J 1 base short, with 7 bases between. The CDR3 totals 13 residues. The CDR3 DNA sequence: TGTGCCAGCAGGGGCGATTCTGGAAACACCATATATTTT. This encodes CASRGDSGNTIYF.